This T cell receptor (beta chain) is drawn from a study of shared clonotypes between healthy human individuals. Study in general: Per-donor plates numbered three CD4 naive, three CD4 memory, two CD8 naive and one CD8 memory.

The authors distributed each subset's genomic DNA evenly over several immunoSEQ plates. Here immunoSEQ multiplex PCR was the method, and the copy in TCRdb shows in-frame clones only, minus some. The sample holds about 1,800,000 clones, about 95% seen once. A note on this clone: Its antigen is not identified.

Terminally differentiated effector memory CD45RA+ cells were excluded by CCR7 positive selection of CD45RO-negative cells. General observations from the study: What naive subsets generally showed was a larger estimated richness than memory subsets showed.

The sample consisted of naive CD8+ T cells sorted from blood. This clonotype originated in a young man in good health.

The CDR3 region has the DNA TGCGCCAGCAGCCTGCAAGAGAACTATGGCTACACCTTC. Protein sequence: CASSLQENYGYTF. The rearrangement links TRBV4-1 to TRBJ1-2, with D hard to call. The CDR3 has 13 residues. Germline lookup yields CDR1 MGHRA and CDR2 YSYEKL. Trimming pared 4 bases from V and 2 bases from J, leaving 8 bases between.